This TCR beta chain originates from a study of yellow fever vaccine responses in identical twins. In TCRdb, the RT-PCR reads were re-called with MiXCR into one record per CDR3 protein. Of roughly 15,000 distinct CDR3 sequences listed, about 81% are singletons. This sample comprised T cells from blood (PBMCs), unsorted or a sorted subset (not recorded which), obtained before or after yellow fever vaccination (not recorded which). The receptor's source is a woman between 18 and 29 years old who received the yellow fever vaccine.

CDR3 amino acids: CASSPGPRGTAYEQYV. As DNA, the CDR3 is TGTGCCAGCTCACCGGGGCCTCGAGGGACAGCCTACGAGCAGTACGTC. The genes are TRBV18 and TRBJ2-7; 7 nucleotides line up with TRBD1. This CDR3 is built from 16 residues. The ends lost 3 bases at V and 2 bases at J; junction bases unmatched: 10. Germline CDR1 and CDR2: KGHSH and LQKENI.